This T cell receptor beta chain was observed in a study of blood T cell repertoires in COVID-19. Study processing details: Nucleated cell counts were estimated from reference gene primer amplification. Using immunoSEQ multiplex PCR, the repertoire was profiled, and TCRdb retains in-frame clones only, with some absent. The V and J calls and the clone size are those of that table, but D and trimming were determined from the DNA. The sample lists more than 200,000 clones, about 88% seen once, with under 0.9% in the top ten. The source is a man aged 35-49 years with acute or convalescent COVID-19. The specimen was peripheral blood.

CDR3 loop: CSAGGKDTRGSYEQYF. The CDR3 DNA follows: TGCAGTGCTGGTGGTAAGGACACCCGAGGCTCCTACGAGCAGTACTTC. The V call is TRBV20-1, the J call TRBJ2-7, with D possibly being TRBD1 (5 bases). This CDR3 contains 16 residues. Per the germline V gene, CDR1 is DFQATT and CDR2 is SNEGSKA (reference sequence). Trimming pared 5 bases from V and 0 bases from J, leaving 20 bases between.